Included here is one TCR beta chain sequence, with context. These data come from a study of blood T cell repertoires in COVID-19. Enrollees, roughly 18 to 95 years old, lived in approximately 24 US areas. Per the original data handling: Cell counts per sample came from amplifying reference gene primers. TCRdb's copy holds only in-frame clones and misses some; the assay was immunoSEQ multiplex PCR. V, J and clone size derive from that table, while D and trimming were established from the DNA sequence. The sample has a few hundred thousand clones; around 80% are singletons. Germline V CDR1 and CDR2: MNHNS, SASEGT. The V end lost 1 base, the J end lost 1 base, and 10 bases lay between the germline ends. The CDR3 length is 16 residues.

This TCR was sampled from a man between 25 and 39 years old with acute COVID-19. V is TRBV6-1 and J is TRBJ2-2; D might be TRBD2 (5 bases). The sequenced material came from PBMCs or T cells enriched from blood (not recorded which). CDR3 in DNA: TGTGCCAGCAGTGAAGGGACTTGGGGGAACACCGGGGAGCTGTTTTTT. Translating gives CASSEGTWGNTGELFF.